These T cell receptor beta chains were read from a single sample in a study of blood T cell repertoires in COVID-19. TCRdb keeps only in-frame clones here, not all; method: immunoSEQ multiplex PCR. Seen here are 30,000 to 35,000 clones, roughly 87% observed once, and the top ten hold 25% to 30%. The sequenced material came from peripheral blood. These receptors all come from a man older than 75 with acute or convalescent COVID-19. Each CDR3 is given with its conserved first and last residue. The order of the fields is D gene, clone size, V gene, J gene, CDR3 protein, CDR3 DNA. D genes are given only for firm matches. Expanded clones get a size class; other rows say once, few or many, or leave the size out.

>TRBD1|NA|TRBV29-1|TRBJ2-1
CSAAGTGTYNEQFF
TGCAGCGCTGCCGGGACAGGAACCTACAATGAGCAGTTCTTC
>NA|NA|TRBV5-1|TRBJ1-1
CASSFRGAWTEAFF
TGCGCCAGCAGCTTCAGGGGTGCATGGACTGAAGCTTTCTTT
>TRBD1|NA|TRBV6-1|TRBJ2-7
CASSDGGQGAYEQYF
TGTGCCAGCAGTGATGGAGGACAGGGGGCTTACGAGCAGTACTTC
>TRBD2|NA|TRBV5-1|TRBJ2-3
CASSLVGGGPDTQYF
TGCGCCAGCAGCCTGGTTGGGGGAGGGCCAGATACGCAGTATTTT
>TRBD2|NA|TRBV10-3|TRBJ2-1
CAISEVKGGRSYNEQFF
TGTGCCATCAGTGAGGTTAAGGGCGGGAGGTCCTACAATGAGCAGTTCTTC
>NA|NA|TRBV29-1|TRBJ2-7
CSVGTVSYEQYF
TGCAGCGTTGGAACAGTATCCTACGAGCAGTACTTC
>NA|NA|TRBV4-2|TRBJ2-5
CASSQEGSSAETQYF
TGTGCCAGCAGCCAAGAGGGGTCTAGCGCAGAGACCCAGTACTTC
>TRBD2|NA|TRBV7-2|TRBJ2-7
CASSFSSSGLGEQYF
TGTGCCAGCAGTTTTTCCTCTAGCGGGCTGGGGGAGCAGTACTTC
>NA|NA|TRBV7-2|TRBJ1-6
CASSLGGGNSPLHF
TGTGCCAGCAGCTTAGGGGGAGGGAATTCACCCCTCCACTTT
>NA|NA|TRBV7-9|TRBJ2-2
CASSPKASNTGELFF
TGTGCCAGCAGCCCCAAAGCCTCGAACACCGGGGAGCTGTTTTTT
>TRBD1|NA|TRBV27|TRBJ1-1
CASSLRPQGAGTEAFF
TGTGCCAGCAGTCTTCGCCCGCAGGGGGCTGGCACTGAAGCTTTCTTT
>NA|NA|TRBV28|TRBJ2-7
CASSSEAWSYEQYF
TGTGCCAGCAGCTCGGAAGCGTGGTCCTACGAGCAGTACTTC
>TRBD1|NA|TRBV6-4|TRBJ2-7
CASRIDKQGVIEQYF
TGTGCCAGCAGGATAGATAAACAGGGGGTAATCGAGCAGTACTTC
>NA|NA|TRBV12-5|TRBJ2-2
CASGQVPGSGELFF
TGTGCTAGTGGTCAAGTCCCGGGGTCCGGGGAGCTGTTTTTT
>NA|NA|TRBV4-2|TRBJ1-3
CASSQSPRGAGNTIYF
TGTGCCAGCAGCCAGTCACCCAGGGGAGCTGGAAACACCATATATTTT
>TRBD1|NA|TRBV28|TRBJ1-5
CASSLAGTGLIYSNQPQHF
TGTGCCAGCAGCCTCGCCGGGACAGGGTTGATCTATAGCAATCAGCCCCAGCATTTT
>TRBD1|NA|TRBV7-2|TRBJ1-1
CASSGGQGWTEAFF
TGTGCCAGCAGCGGGGGACAGGGATGGACTGAAGCTTTCTTT
>NA|NA|TRBV5-5|TRBJ1-6
CASSLAGAGNSPLHF
TGTGCCAGCAGCTTGGCAGGGGCAGGTAATTCACCCCTCCACTTT
>TRBD1|NA|TRBV28|TRBJ1-1
CASIPTGGGTEAFF
TGTGCCAGCATCCCGACAGGGGGCGGCACTGAAGCTTTCTTT
>TRBD1|NA|TRBV10-3|TRBJ1-1
CAISGTGRGNTEAFF
TGTGCCATCAGTGGGACAGGCAGAGGGAACACTGAAGCTTTCTTT
>TRBD1|NA|TRBV10-3|TRBJ2-7
CAISVDRGTPSYEQYF
TGTGCCATCAGTGTGGACAGGGGTACCCCCTCCTACGAGCAGTACTTC
>TRBD1|NA|TRBV15|TRBJ2-5
CATSADRGGGQETQYF
TGTGCCACCAGCGCAGACAGGGGCGGCGGGCAAGAGACCCAGTACTTC
>NA|NA|TRBV3-1/TRBV3-2|TRBJ1-1
CASSPRQASRGGAFF
TGTGCCAGCAGCCCGCGACAGGCTTCCCGGGGGGGAGCTTTCTTT
>NA|NA|TRBV30|TRBJ1-6
CAWSLAGGEVSPLHF
TGTGCCTGGAGTCTAGCGGGAGGGGAAGTTTCACCCCTCCACTTT
>TRBD1|NA|TRBV5-1|TRBJ2-7
CASSSGTGLYEQYF
TGCGCCAGCAGCTCCGGGACAGGGCTCTACGAGCAGTACTTC
>NA|NA|TRBV6-5|TRBJ1-2
CASSYSTAAYGYTF
TGTGCCAGCAGTTACTCGACAGCCGCATATGGCTACACCTTC
>TRBD1|NA|TRBV6-5|TRBJ1-2
CASSYGRGNYGYTF
TGTGCCAGCAGTTATGGCAGGGGGAACTATGGCTACACCTTC
>TRBD1|NA|TRBV28|TRBJ1-6
CASSPHRGTNSPLHF
TGTGCCAGCAGTCCCCACAGGGGCACTAATTCACCCCTCCACTTT
>TRBD2|NA|TRBV3-1/TRBV3-2|TRBJ2-3
CASSPSGRALRDTQYF
TGTGCCAGCAGCCCTAGCGGGAGGGCCCTCAGGGATACGCAGTATTTT
>NA|NA|TRBV5-1|TRBJ1-5
CASSLGPAGEVNQPQHF
TGCGCCAGCAGCTTGGGGCCAGCCGGGGAGGTTAATCAGCCCCAGCATTTT
>TRBD1|NA|TRBV4-2|TRBJ1-1
CASSRDRDGGSEAFF
TGTGCCAGCAGCCGTGACAGGGATGGGGGTAGTGAAGCTTTCTTT
>NA|NA|TRBV10-3|TRBJ1-2
CAISEAGESGNYGYTF
TGTGCCATCAGTGAGGCAGGGGAATCGGGTAACTATGGCTACACCTTC
>NA|NA|TRBV30|TRBJ1-5
CAWSVREGNQPQHF
TGTGCCTGGAGTGTACGGGAAGGCAATCAGCCCCAGCATTTT
>TRBD1|few|TRBV14|TRBJ1-4
CASSLRQGATNEKLFF
TGTGCCAGCAGCCTCCGACAGGGGGCAACTAATGAAAAACTGTTTTTT
>TRBD2|once|TRBV15|TRBJ2-5
CATRGGGLQETQYF
TGTGCCACCAGGGGGGGAGGGCTCCAAGAGACCCAGTACTTC
>TRBD1|NA|TRBV15|TRBJ2-1
CATSRLDRGSYNEQFF
TGTGCCACCAGCAGACTCGACAGGGGGTCTTACAATGAGCAGTTCTTC
>TRBD1|NA|TRBV7-7|TRBJ2-5
CASSALQGAQETQYF
TGTGCCAGCAGCGCCTTACAGGGGGCCCAAGAGACCCAGTACTTC